The 8 T cell receptor beta chains reported below all come from one sample, sequenced in a study of T cell repertoires in cytomegalovirus infection. Each CDR3 protein gets one entry after TCRdb re-called the reads with MiXCR. The sample includes 69,000 or so distinct CDR3 sequences, more than 25% of them seen just once. Their antigen targets remain unknown. The specimen comprised CD8+ T cells from cultured PBMCs, sampled from culture after CMV antigen stimulation. Receptors originate from a human donor in good health (CMV status not recorded). Some clones in this sample may be carry-over from other donors' samples.

This clonotype was seen more than once but under ten times. The chain has TRBV9 and TRBJ1-1, with 7 bases identical to TRBD1. This CDR3 spans 15 amino acids. The germline V gene encodes CDR1 SGDLS and CDR2 YYNGEE. Germline trimming cut 4 bases from V and 1 base from J; bases unmatched to any gene: 7. The CDR3 region has the DNA TGTGCCAGCAGCCTAAGGGACAGTACGAACACTGAAGCTTTCTTT. This gives the protein CASSLRDSTNTEAFF. Using reference TRBV9 and TRBJ1-1 for the parts outside the CDR3, the full variable domain is DSGVTQTPKHLITATGQRVTLRCSPRSGDLSVYWYQQSLDQGLQFLIQYYNGEERAKGNILERFSAQQFPDLHSELNLSSLELGDSALYFCASSLRDSTNTEAFFGQGTRLTVV.

This clonotype was seen a few times. The rearrangement uses TRBV6-2 or TRBV6-3 and TRBJ2-5, with 7 bases matching TRBD2. This CDR3 spans 12 amino acids. Per the germline V gene, CDR1 is MNHEY and CDR2 is SVGEGT. V gave up 8 bases and J gave up 9 bases; unmatched junction bases: 9. This CDR3 reads CASEGLAEPQYF. The CDR3, as DNA: TGTGCCAGCGAAGGGCTAGCGGAGCCCCAGTACTTC.

This clonotype was seen a handful of times. The rearrangement uses TRBV6-2 or TRBV6-3 and TRBJ2-1, with TRBD2 identical over 11 bases. V was pared by 7 bases and J by 9 bases, with 8 bases of the junction left unmatched. This CDR3 comprises 14 residues. Looked up from germline, CDR1 is MNHEY and CDR2 is SVGEGT. CDR3 bases: TGTGCCAGCATCCTGACTAGCGGGGCCGGTGAGCAGTTCTTC. It codes for CASILTSGAGEQFF.

The sample holds a few counts of this clonotype. J is TRBJ1-2 and V is TRBV6-5; TRBD1 is a possible D gene (6 bases). V shed 7 bases and J shed 3 bases, with 15 bases lying between them. The germline CDR1 and CDR2 sequences are MNHEY and SVGAGI. The length of the CDR3 is 14 residues. CDR3 coding DNA: TGTGCCAGCACCAAGAGGGGGGGAGACTATGGCTACACCTTC. It is translated as CASTKRGGDYGYTF.

The chain joins TRBV11-2 to TRBJ1-5; tentatively, D is TRBD1 (5 bases). There are 13 residues in the CDR3. The germline V gene encodes CDR1 SGHAT and CDR2 FQNNGV. V was trimmed by 5 bases and J by 2 bases, leaving 7 bases between them. CDR3 nucleotides: TGTGCCAGCAGCCTCAGGGGCAATCAGCCCCAGCATTTT. This codes for CASSLRGNQPQHF.

This clonotype came up a few times. V and J are TRBV27 and TRBJ2-1, with D maybe TRBD2 (5 bases). CDR3 size: 15 residues. Between the trimmed V and J ends, which lost 0 bases and 9 bases, there was a span of 15 bases. Germline V gene data show CDR1 as MNHEY and CDR2 as SMNVEV (reference sequence). The CDR3 sequence is CASSLSYRGESEQFF. Written as DNA, the CDR3 is TGTGCCAGCAGTTTATCGTACCGGGGTGAGAGTGAGCAGTTCTTC.

The chain links TRBV5-6 to TRBJ1-5; 8 bases align to TRBD1. Losses at the gene ends were 4 bases for V and 5 bases for J; bases not matched to a gene: 5. The CDR3 length is 14 residues. Germline V gives CDR1 SGHDT, CDR2 YYEEEE. The CDR3 region has the DNA TGTGCCAGCAGCGTGACAGGGGAAGATCAGCCCCAGCATTTT. It translates to CASSVTGEDQPQHF.

This clonotype has a handful of counts. V is TRBV2 and J is TRBJ1-2; 10 nucleotides agree with TRBD1. The CDR3 length is 13 residues. The germline gives CDR1 SNHLY, CDR2 FYNNEI. The ends lost 6 bases at V and 6 bases at J; junction bases unmatched: 4. The CDR3 DNA follows: TGTGCCAGCAGAGGACAGGGGGTGGATGGCTACACCTTC. As protein: CASRGQGVDGYTF.